This passage covers 29 T cell receptor beta chains from one sample sequenced in a study of blood T cell repertoires in COVID-19. Some clones are missing from TCRdb's copy, which holds only in-frame ones; the method was immunoSEQ multiplex PCR. The sample comprises 150,000 to 200,000 clones, approximately 84% of which are singletons, and around 14% rests with the top ten. Sequencing was performed on peripheral blood. These receptors all come from a man in his late teens or twenties with active or convalescent COVID-19.

The V call is TRBV7-9, the J call TRBJ1-3, with TRBD1 matching 7 bases. From germline, CDR1 is SEHNR and CDR2 FQNEAQ (reference sequence). The CDR3 spans 16 residues. The J segment lost 4 bases and the V segment lost 5 bases, leaving 11 bases of the junction unmatched. CDR3 residues: CASSPAGGNGGNTIYF. CDR3 DNA: TGTGCCAGCAGCCCGGCAGGGGGAAATGGGGGAAACACCATATATTTT.

The chain has TRBV4-1 and TRBJ2-5; 7 bases map to TRBD2. The CDR3 has 16 amino acids. V lost 1 base to trimming and J lost 5 bases; unmatched junction nucleotides: 10. In germline, CDR1 is MGHRA, CDR2 YSYEKL. The chain's CDR3 is CASSQGTLGGGETQYF. In DNA, the CDR3 is TGCGCCAGCAGCCAAGGGACCCTCGGGGGAGGGGAGACCCAGTACTTC.

The rearrangement links TRBV5-5 to TRBJ2-5; 9 bases fit TRBD2. J gave up 5 bases and V 0 bases, and 11 bases lay outside the gene matches. In germline, CDR1 is SGHKS, CDR2 YYEKEE (reference sequence). The CDR3 contains 17 residues. The CDR3 loop is CASSLGPSGALGETQYF. CDR3 DNA sequence: TGTGCCAGCAGCTTGGGGCCTAGCGGGGCTCTCGGGGAGACCCAGTACTTC.

J is TRBJ2-4 and V is TRBV2; 8 bases are shared with TRBD1. Unmatched junction bases numbered 12, after V lost 8 bases and J lost 0 bases. Germline CDR1 reads SNHLY; CDR2 reads FYNNEI. The CDR3 extends over 17 amino acids. CDR3 nucleotides: TGTGCCAGCTCATTCCCCCGGGACAGGATAGCCAAAAACATTCAGTACTTC. Translated, it gives CASSFPRDRIAKNIQYF.

The chain recombines TRBV20-1 with TRBJ1-2; 8 bases map to TRBD1. Germline V lookup: CDR1 DFQATT, CDR2 SNEGSKA (reference sequence). V shed 3 bases and J 7 bases; nucleotides not matched to a gene: 4. This CDR3 contains 12 residues. DNA for the CDR3: TGCAGTGCTAGTGGACAGGGTCGTGGCTACACCTTC. Protein product: CSASGQGRGYTF.

The V and J genes are TRBV4-1 and TRBJ2-2; 11 nucleotides agree with TRBD2. CDR1 MGHRA and CDR2 YSYEKL come from the germline V gene. The CDR3 contains 17 residues. V was pared by 1 base and J by 8 bases, with 9 bases of the junction left unmatched. This CDR3 is CASSQVGTSGSKGELFF. CDR3 in DNA: TGCGCCAGCAGCCAAGTGGGGACTAGCGGTTCTAAGGGGGAGCTGTTTTTT.

The V gene is TRBV7-2, the J gene TRBJ2-3, with 11 bases matching TRBD2. V trimming: 6 bases; J trimming: 2 bases; junction bases outside the gene matches: 7. This CDR3 comprises 16 residues. CDR1 and CDR2 (germline): SGHTA, FQGNSA. Written as DNA, the CDR3 is TGTGCCAGCAGGCCGGGGACTAGCGGAGTCACAGATACGCAGTATTTT. It yields the protein CASRPGTSGVTDTQYF. Variable domain in full (rest from reference TRBV7-2 and TRBJ2-3): GAGVSQSPSNKVTEKGKDVELRCDPISGHTALYWYRQSLGQGLEFLIYFQGNSAPDKSGLPSDRFSAERTGGSVSTLTIQRTQQEDSAVYLCASRPGTSGVTDTQYFGPGTRLTVL.

The gene calls are TRBV28 and TRBJ1-2; TRBD1 agrees at 9 bases. V dropped 5 bases and J dropped 3; count of bases not matched to a gene: 7. Germline CDR1 MDHEN, CDR2 SYDVKM. The CDR3 has 15 residues. Here the CDR3 reads CASSIHRGLDYGYTF. CDR3 bases: TGTGCCAGCAGTATTCACAGGGGGCTGGACTATGGCTACACCTTC.

The V and J genes are TRBV6-5 and TRBJ2-1; perhaps TRBD1 as D (5 bases). Germline V lookup: CDR1 MNHEY, CDR2 SVGAGI. This CDR3 is built from 11 residues. V was trimmed by 2 bases and J by 10 bases, leaving 6 bases between them. CDR3 coding DNA: TGTGCCAGCAGTTACGGGGCAGAGCAGTTCTTC. This codes for CASSYGAEQFF.

This clone was picked up one time. The V and J genes are TRBV18 and TRBJ2-1, with 10 bases identical to TRBD2. The CDR3 totals 16 residues. The V gene end was trimmed by 1 base and the J gene end by 5 bases; junction bases not matched to a gene: 5. Per germline, CDR1 KGHSH and CDR2 LQKENI. CDR3: CASSPQLAGYDNEQFF. DNA of the CDR3: TGTGCCAGCTCACCACAACTAGCGGGGTACGACAATGAGCAGTTCTTC.

The sample holds a few counts of this clone. The V gene is TRBV30, the J gene TRBJ2-5; D is perhaps TRBD2 (10 bases). CDR1 is GTSNPN, CDR2 SVGIG, per germline (reference sequence). V was cut by 0 bases and J by 1 base, with 24 bases left in between. The CDR3 is made up of 19 amino acids. The CDR3 nucleotides are TGTGCCTGGAGTGTACGGTCAGTACTAGCGGGACAGGGCCAAGAGACCCAGTACTTC. Its translation: CAWSVRSVLAGQGQETQYF. Combining the CDR3 with reference TRBV30 and TRBJ2-5 gives the whole variable domain SQTIHQWPATLVQPVGSPLSLECTVEGTSNPNLYWYRQAAGRGLQLLFYSVGIGQISSEVPQNLSASRPQDRQFILSSKKLLLSDSGFYLCAWSVRSVLAGQGQETQYFGPGTRLLVL.

The CDR3 coding sequence is TGCGCCAGCAGCCCAGATTTCTACGAGCAGTACTTC. Its protein is CASSPDFYEQYF. J is TRBJ2-7 and V is TRBV5-1; D is unclear. V was trimmed by 4 bases and J by 3 bases, leaving 8 bases between them. From germline, CDR1 is SGHRS and CDR2 YFSETQ. This CDR3 has 12 amino acids. The variable domain in full, with the rest retrieved from reference TRBV5-1 and TRBJ2-7, is KAGVTQTPRYLIKTRGQQVTLSCSPISGHRSVSWYQQTPGQGLQFLFEYFSETQRNKGNFPGRFSGRQFSNSRSEMNVSTLELGDSALYLCASSPDFYEQYFGPGTRLTVT.

The chain carries TRBV6-2 or TRBV6-3 and TRBJ1-2, with D possibly TRBD1 on 5 matching bases. The CDR3 runs to 13 residues. V was cut by 3 bases and J by 4 bases, with 9 bases left in between. Germline CDR1 and CDR2: MNHEY and SVGEGT. This CDR3 reads CASSYGGAYGYTF. Written as DNA, the CDR3 is TGTGCCAGCAGTTATGGTGGGGCCTATGGCTACACCTTC.

The chain links TRBV11-2 to TRBJ2-7, with D maybe TRBD2 (7 bases). Germline-derived CDR1 and CDR2 are SGHAT and FQNNGV. V dropped 1 base and J dropped 4 bases, with 14 bases sitting between them. The CDR3 totals 15 residues. The CDR3 DNA reads as TGTGCCAGCAGCTTAGCGGGGGGCGATAGATACGAGCAGTACTTC. Its protein product is CASSLAGGDRYEQYF.

This sequence joins TRBV4-1 and TRBJ2-1; possible D gene TRBD2, 6 bases. The germline gives CDR1 MGHRA, CDR2 YSYEKL. The CDR3 is 15 amino acids. The ends were cut back, 0 bases at V and 8 bases at J, with 14 bases in the middle. The CDR3 protein is CASSQDEGRFDEQFF. The CDR3 nucleotides read TGCGCCAGCAGCCAAGATGAGGGGAGGTTCGATGAGCAGTTCTTC.

The chain recombines TRBV5-6 with TRBJ2-1, with 8 bases fitting TRBD2. There are 14 residues in the CDR3. The V segment lost 5 bases and the J segment 4 bases; nucleotides outside the gene matches: 5. Looked up from germline, CDR1 is SGHDT and CDR2 is YYEEEE. The CDR3 nucleotides are TGTGCCAGCAGGGGGACTAGTGGGTACAATGAGCAGTTCTTC. Translated, it gives CASRGTSGYNEQFF.

This clone was recorded only once. The chain uses TRBV30 and TRBJ2-5; D remains ambiguous. V lost 2 bases and J 3 bases, leaving 10 bases between the germline ends. The CDR3 has 13 amino acids. Germline V gives CDR1 GTSNPN, CDR2 SVGIG (reference sequence). CDR3 sequence reads: CAWSLTTKETQYF. The CDR3, as DNA: TGTGCCTGGAGTTTAACTACAAAAGAGACCCAGTACTTC.

The J gene is TRBJ2-1, the V gene TRBV3-1 (or the pseudogene TRBV3-2); TRBD2 might be the D (6 bases). Trimming pared 3 bases from V and 4 bases from J, leaving 13 bases between. CDR3 size: 15 residues. CDR1 and CDR2 from the germline V gene are LGHDT and YNNKEL (reference sequence). CDR3 sequence: CASSHYGRRYNEQFF. CDR3 DNA sequence: TGTGCCAGCAGCCATTACGGGAGAAGATACAATGAGCAGTTCTTC.

This chain connects TRBV5-1 to TRBJ2-7, with 9 bases fitting TRBD1. The germline CDR1 and CDR2 sequences are SGHRS and YFSETQ. V trimming: 3 bases; J trimming: 2 bases; junction bases outside the gene matches: 3. CDR3 length equals 14 residues. Here the CDR3 reads CASSWTGDTYEQYF. The DNA of the CDR3 is TGCGCCAGCAGCTGGACAGGGGATACCTACGAGCAGTACTTC.

The J gene is TRBJ2-3, the V gene TRBV5-1; TRBD1 matches 8 bases. The CDR3 sequence is 15 residues long. Trimming removed 6 bases from V and 2 bases from J; junction bases left unmatched: 8. CDR1 is SGHRS, CDR2 YFSETQ, per germline. The CDR3 loop is CASTAAGGNTDTQYF. The CDR3 nucleotides are TGCGCCAGCACTGCGGCAGGGGGCAACACAGATACGCAGTATTTT.

The chain combines TRBV3-1 (or the pseudogene TRBV3-2) with TRBJ2-5; D might be TRBD2 (6 bases). This CDR3 is 13 amino acids long. The germline V gene has CDR1 LGHDT and CDR2 YNNKEL (reference sequence). V lost 4 bases, J lost 2 bases, and 8 bases lay in between. Here the CDR3 reads CASSLGTQETQYF. DNA of the CDR3: TGTGCCAGCAGCCTAGGGACTCAAGAGACCCAGTACTTC.

Here the CDR3 DNA reads TGTGCCAGCAGCTTAGGACTAGCGGGCGCCAGCACAGATACGCAGTATTTT. Translated: CASSLGLAGASTDTQYF. V and J are TRBV7-9 and TRBJ2-3; 10 bases fit TRBD2. The V segment lost 1 base and the J segment 0 bases; nucleotides outside the gene matches: 4. Germline CDR1 reads SEHNR; CDR2 reads FQNEAQ (reference sequence). The CDR3 is 17 residues long.

The J gene is TRBJ1-1, the V gene TRBV30, with D perhaps matching TRBD1 (5 bases). V was shortened by 4 bases and J by 3 bases, with 12 bases between the two germline ends. Germline assignment: CDR1 GTSNPN and CDR2 SVGIG (reference sequence). The CDR3 has 13 amino acids. The CDR3 DNA sequence: TGTGCCTGGACCCTGACAGCTTACACTGAAGCTTTCTTT. Its protein is CAWTLTAYTEAFF.

This rearrangement joins TRBV28 to TRBJ1-4; D gene uncertain. This CDR3 has 14 amino acids. The V end lost 3 bases, the J end lost 3 bases, and 8 bases lay between the germline ends. CDR1 is MDHEN, CDR2 SYDVKM, per germline. CDR3 coding DNA: TGTGCCAGCAGTTTTGTTCAGTCTAATGAAAAACTGTTTTTT. Protein: CASSFVQSNEKLFF.

The V call is TRBV11-1, the J call TRBJ1-1, with TRBD1 identical over 7 bases. The CDR3 sequence is 13 residues long. Germline loops: CDR1 SGHAT, CDR2 FQDESV (reference sequence). The trim removed 3 bases at V and 4 bases at J, leaving 2 bases unmatched. CDR3 region: CASSLGTATEAFF. The CDR3 nucleotides are TGTGCCAGCAGCTTGGGGACAGCCACTGAAGCTTTCTTT.

This chain uses TRBV6-1 with TRBJ1-3; TRBD1 is a possible D gene (5 bases). CDR3 size: 16 residues. The germline V and J ends were trimmed by 4 bases and 7 bases, with 20 bases remaining between them. Germline V gene data show CDR1 as MNHNS and CDR2 as SASEGT. The CDR3 region is CASSVRDLLMGNTIYF. The CDR3 nucleotides are TGTGCCAGCAGTGTCCGGGACTTACTAATGGGGAACACCATATATTTT.

The chain employs TRBV24-1 and TRBJ2-3; weak D call: TRBD1 (6 bases). The CDR3 totals 13 residues. V gave up 5 bases and J gave up 8 bases, with 13 bases separating them. The germline V gene encodes CDR1 KGHDR and CDR2 SFDVKD. CDR3 residues: CATSVRGGGTQYF. As DNA, the CDR3 is TGTGCCACCAGTGTCAGGGGCGGCGGTACGCAGTATTTT.

The chain uses TRBV6-5 and TRBJ1-2, with 8 bases lining up with TRBD1. The CDR3 spans 13 residues. Germline values: CDR1 MNHEY, CDR2 SVGAGI. Unmatched junction bases numbered 4, after V lost 6 bases and J lost 4 bases. CDR3: CASREDRVYGYTF. CDR3 sequence (DNA): TGTGCCAGCAGGGAGGACAGGGTCTATGGCTACACCTTC.

The sample holds one count of this clone. The rearrangement joins TRBV3-1 (or the pseudogene TRBV3-2) to TRBJ2-3; D might be TRBD2 (5 bases). V was pared by 4 bases and J by 4 bases, with 15 bases between. The CDR3 runs 15 residues. CDR1 is LGHDT, CDR2 YNNKEL, per germline (reference sequence). The CDR3 loop reads CASSRIGNSADTQYF. The CDR3 DNA follows: TGTGCCAGCAGCCGAATTGGTAATAGCGCAGATACGCAGTATTTT.